This section outlines one TCR beta chain sequence together with its context. Profiled with immunoSEQ multiplex PCR; TCRdb holds only in-frame clones, not every one. This sample has around 460,000 clones; roughly 90% occur once, and the top ten carry roughly 0.84%. This CDR3 spans 18 amino acids. Trimming left V 0 bases short and J 5 bases short, with 19 bases between. Per the germline V gene, CDR1 is MNHEY and CDR2 is SMNVEV (reference sequence). The sample comes from a study of blood T cell repertoires in COVID-19. This chain uses TRBV27 with TRBJ2-2; D perhaps matches TRBD2 (6 bases). The sequence derives from a man aged 18 to 29 with COVID-19, enrolled during active disease. Sequenced: peripheral blood. In nucleotides, the CDR3 is TGTGCCAGCAGTTTATCGTTGCGGGGCCCACGGGGGACCGGGGAGCTGTTTTTT. Protein: CASSLSLRGPRGTGELFF.